What follows describes a single T cell receptor beta chain. From germline, CDR1 is SGHNT and CDR2 YYREEE (reference sequence). The CDR3 length is 15 residues. V was cut by 2 bases and J by 6 bases, with 17 bases left in between. The data derive from a study of identifying expanded T cells in peripheral blood. Here immunoSEQ multiplex PCR was the method, and the copy in TCRdb shows in-frame clones only, minus some. There are about 110,000 clones in the sample; about 88% occur only once, and about 8.6% lies in the top ten. Source material: blood. The TCR originated in a person aged 18 to 70 in good health. The chain uses TRBV5-4 and TRBJ1-2, with a possible D match to TRBD1 (6 bases). CDR3 sequence (DNA): TGTGCCAGCAGCTTTGGGGGACAAGGGCTTAATGGCTACACCTTC. It specifies CASSFGGQGLNGYTF.